This T cell receptor beta chain was profiled in a study of blood T cell repertoires in COVID-19. Study as a whole: Nucleic acid was either cDNA or gDNA, and it came from T cells, B-cell-depleted T cells, or PBMCs.

This CDR3 is built from 15 residues. Germline V CDR1 and CDR2: MDHEN, SYDVKM. Losses at the gene ends were 6 bases for V and 2 bases for J; bases not matched to a gene: 7. In the study's own analysis: Reference gene primer amplification gave estimated nucleated cell counts. Using immunoSEQ multiplex PCR, the repertoire was profiled, and TCRdb retains in-frame clones only, with some absent. The DNA was the basis for D and trimming; V, J and clone size are from that table. In the table there are 200,000 or so clones, 84% of which are singletons. The clonotype was recovered from a human donor in a cohort sampled during active COVID-19. This rearrangement joins TRBV28 to TRBJ1-5, with 7 bases identical to TRBD1. The sample consisted of peripheral blood. CDR3 DNA sequence: TGTGCCAGCAGGTTGCCAACAGGGGGCAATCAGCCCCAGCATTTT. It yields the protein CASRLPTGGNQPQHF.